This entry concerns a single T cell receptor (beta chain). Its antigen is currently unknown. About 490 nanograms of biopsy DNA per sample underwent TCRB immunosequencing. Sequenced by immunoSEQ multiplex PCR; TCRdb stores in-frame clones only, minus some. The sample has around 10,000 clones, more than 80% seen once; the top ten hold more than 12%. This sample stems from a study of T cell repertoires in ileal Crohn's disease. CDR3 length equals 18 residues. Germline assignment: CDR1 SGHRS and CDR2 YFSETQ. Trimming removed 4 bases at V and 1 base at J, with 23 bases between. Regarding the study as a whole: Endoscopy was done a median roughly 6.9 months after surgery.

Noted time point: neoterminal ileum biopsy at postoperative endoscopy, about 6 months after surgery. The chain uses TRBV5-1 and TRBJ1-2; possible D gene TRBD1, 5 bases. This TCR came from an adult with Crohn's disease. Input material: ileal tissue. The CDR3 sequence: CASSQGPRGIRGNYGYTF. The CDR3 nucleotides are TGCGCCAGCAGCCAGGGACCGCGGGGGATTAGGGGTAACTATGGCTACACCTTC. Based on the CDR3 plus reference TRBV5-1 and TRBJ1-2, the full variable domain is KAGVTQTPRYLIKTRGQQVTLSCSPISGHRSVSWYQQTPGQGLQFLFEYFSETQRNKGNFPGRFSGRQFSNSRSEMNVSTLELGDSALYLCASSQGPRGIRGNYGYTFGSGTRLTVV.